The source of this TCR beta chain is a study of blood T cell repertoires in COVID-19. Overall study context: Sites across the United States, Italy and Spain contributed samples from acute and convalescent COVID-19. PBMCs, B-cell-depleted T cells, or T cells provided the cDNA or gDNA that made up the material.

CDR3 size: 17 residues. From germline, CDR1 is SGHNT and CDR2 YYREEE (reference sequence). V gave up 1 base and J gave up 3 bases; unmatched junction bases: 8. Per the study methods: Cell counts per sample came from amplifying reference gene primers. Sequencing used immunoSEQ multiplex PCR; TCRdb keeps in-frame clones, though not all of them. V and J calls plus clone size are reproduced from that table; the DNA served to infer D and trimming. The sample contains fewer than 200,000 clones, about four fifths of which appear only once. Patients of the Seattle cohort, enrolled during active infection, were followed longitudinally.

This chain joins TRBV5-4 and TRBJ2-3; 10 positions match TRBD2. The origin of this receptor is a woman aged 70 to 79 with COVID-19, enrolled during active disease. Sample: peripheral blood. This CDR3 reads CASSLSASGSGTDTQYF. CDR3 DNA sequence: TGTGCCAGCAGCTTGTCGGCTAGCGGGAGTGGAACAGATACGCAGTATTTT.